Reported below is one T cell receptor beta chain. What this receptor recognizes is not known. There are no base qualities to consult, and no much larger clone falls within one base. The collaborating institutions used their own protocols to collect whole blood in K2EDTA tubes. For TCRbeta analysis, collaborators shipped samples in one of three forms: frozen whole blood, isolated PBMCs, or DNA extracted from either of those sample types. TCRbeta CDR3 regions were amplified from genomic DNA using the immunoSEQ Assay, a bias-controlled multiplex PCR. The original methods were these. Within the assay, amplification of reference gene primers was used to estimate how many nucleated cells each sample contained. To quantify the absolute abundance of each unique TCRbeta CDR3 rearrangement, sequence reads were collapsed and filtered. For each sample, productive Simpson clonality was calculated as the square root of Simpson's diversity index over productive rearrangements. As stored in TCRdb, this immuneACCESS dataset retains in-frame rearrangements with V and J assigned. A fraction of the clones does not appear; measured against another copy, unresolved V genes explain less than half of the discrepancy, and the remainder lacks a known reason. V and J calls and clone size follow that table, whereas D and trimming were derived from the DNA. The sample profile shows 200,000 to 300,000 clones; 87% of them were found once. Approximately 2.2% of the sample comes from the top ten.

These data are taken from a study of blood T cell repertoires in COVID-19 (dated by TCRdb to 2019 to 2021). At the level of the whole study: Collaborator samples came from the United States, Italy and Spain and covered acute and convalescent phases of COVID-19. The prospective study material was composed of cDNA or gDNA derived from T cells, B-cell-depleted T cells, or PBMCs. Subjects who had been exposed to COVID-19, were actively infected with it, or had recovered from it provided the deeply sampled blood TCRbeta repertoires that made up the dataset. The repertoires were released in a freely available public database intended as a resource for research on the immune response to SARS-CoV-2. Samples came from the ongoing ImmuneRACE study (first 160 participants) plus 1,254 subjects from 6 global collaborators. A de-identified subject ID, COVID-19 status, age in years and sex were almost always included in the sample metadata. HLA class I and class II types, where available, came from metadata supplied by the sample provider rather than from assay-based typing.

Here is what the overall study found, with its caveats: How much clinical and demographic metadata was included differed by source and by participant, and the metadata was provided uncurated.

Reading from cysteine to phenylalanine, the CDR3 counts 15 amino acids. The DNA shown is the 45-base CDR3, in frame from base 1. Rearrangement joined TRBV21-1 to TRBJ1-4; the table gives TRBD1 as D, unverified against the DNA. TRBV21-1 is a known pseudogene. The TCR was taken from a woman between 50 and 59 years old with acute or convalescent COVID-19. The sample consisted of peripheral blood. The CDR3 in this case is CASRTGGTTNEKLFF. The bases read TGTGCCAGCAGGACAGGGGGCACAACTAATGAAAAACTGTTTTTT.